The present entry profiles one TCR beta chain with its context. Its antigen specificity is not known. Per-base quality was not reported, and no clone a single base away is much larger than it. These data originate in a study of T cell responses to AZD1222 COVID-19 vaccine (dated by TCRdb to about 2021). Looking at the study overall: AZD1222 recipients whose second dose came at about 4 weeks and those whose second dose came at about 12 weeks were combined into one group, since spike-specific TCR depth and breadth did not differ between the two schedules. A total of just over 230 trial participants underwent TCR sequencing, of whom some 200 had received two doses of AZD1222 and 26 had received two doses of the MenACWY control vaccine. Trial participants were enrolled by age into 18-55, 56-69 and 70-plus year subgroups, with about 150, 28 and 57 TCR-sequenced participants respectively.

The investigation overall reported the following: Conclusions about previously exposed vaccinees are limited, since just five or six AZD1222 recipients were seropositive for SARS-CoV-2 at baseline. No day 14 peak-response samples were available, so repertoires were characterized only after the peak T cell response. After two AZD1222 doses, both the breadth and the depth of spike-specific TCRs were significantly higher than at day 0 and than in MenACWY recipients. The 56-69-year group was small, and its depth increase did not reach significance, likely because of low power. Epitopes outside the regions mutated in the B.1.351 and B.1.1.7 variants were reportedly recognized by nearly half of the unique spike-specific TCRs. The whole spike protein was spanned by vaccine-associated CD4 TCRs, and dominant responses were seen in regions 160-218 and 743-854. Participants were mostly white British, with more females than males. The authors suggested clonal diversity may have been underestimated.

Sample time point, as interpreted from the label and publication: baseline before first vaccination. Vaccinee samples were obtained from the UK trials COV001 and COV002, which included a single-blind randomized controlled phase 2/3 trial of AZD1222 (ChAdOx1 nCoV-19) in healthy adults. For TCRbeta chain sequencing, PBMC samples were collected from trial participants at day 0 and at day 28 after the second dose. The CDR3 regions of human TCRbeta chains were subjected to immunosequencing. Turning to the authors' computational methods: Repertoire TCRs were checked for matches against a reference library of SARS-CoV-2-specific TCRs that had been generated using the MIRA antigen-specificity platform. Breadth meant the fraction of unique TCRs that were SARS-CoV-2-associated, whereas depth meant the fraction of total T cells that were SARS-CoV-2-associated. Each spike-specific TCR was assigned to its reactive spike region and to a CD4 or CD8 class using the MIRA data. Log10-transformed breadth and depth values were compared by one-way ANOVA with Sidak's multiple comparisons tests. In its TCRdb copy, this immuneACCESS table keeps in-frame sequences only and misses some clones. Where compared with another copy, unresolved V genes explain less than half of these, and the others have no known cause. V and J calls and clone size are copied from that table; D and trimming were computed from the DNA. This sample is represented by about 110,000 clones; about 80% of them were singletons. The biggest ten clones account for around 9.9% of the sample.

Sequences were derived from peripheral blood, sampled on day 0 of AZD1222 vaccination. The receptor comes from an adult in good health.

In nucleotide form, the sequence is TGTGCCAGCAGCTTATCAGGCCCTCGGAACGAGCAGTACTTC. This codes for CASSLSGPRNEQYF. In this chain, TRBV11-2 is recombined with TRBJ2-7; the D gene remains uncertain. V is shortened by 2 bases, J by 5 bases, and the region joining them spans 13 bases. From the cysteine through the phenylalanine, the CDR3 covers 14 amino acids. Left in the record is the CDR3 DNA by itself, 42 bases read in frame from the first base. From a lookup of the germline V gene, CDR1 and CDR2 are SGHAT and FQNNGV.